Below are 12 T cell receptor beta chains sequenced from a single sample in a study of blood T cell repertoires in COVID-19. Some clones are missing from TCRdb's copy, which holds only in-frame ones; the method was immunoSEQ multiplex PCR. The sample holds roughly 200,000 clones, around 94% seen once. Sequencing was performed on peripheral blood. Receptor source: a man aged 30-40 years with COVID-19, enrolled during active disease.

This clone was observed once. The CDR3 coding sequence is TGTGCCAGCAGCGAGGGACAGGGCGGGAAATCCTACGAGCAGTACTTC. The encoded protein is CASSEGQGGKSYEQYF. The chain employs TRBV5-4 and TRBJ2-7; 9 bases align to TRBD1. After removal of 4 bases from V and 1 base from J, the junction contained 9 bases not matched to a gene. This CDR3 contains 16 residues. Germline-derived CDR1 and CDR2 are SGHNT and YYREEE (reference sequence).

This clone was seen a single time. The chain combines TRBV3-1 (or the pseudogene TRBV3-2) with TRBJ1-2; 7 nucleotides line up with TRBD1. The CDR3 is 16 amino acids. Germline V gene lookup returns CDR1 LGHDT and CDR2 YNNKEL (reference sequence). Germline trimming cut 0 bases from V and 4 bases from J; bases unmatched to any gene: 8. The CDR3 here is CASSQDGAGGTYGYTF. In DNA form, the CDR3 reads TGTGCCAGCAGCCAAGATGGGGCAGGGGGTACCTATGGCTACACCTTC.

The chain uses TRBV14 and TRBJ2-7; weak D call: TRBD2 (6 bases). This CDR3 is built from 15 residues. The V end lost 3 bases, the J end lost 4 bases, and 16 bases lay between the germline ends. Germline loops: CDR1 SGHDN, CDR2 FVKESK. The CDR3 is CASSHGGNKPYEQYF. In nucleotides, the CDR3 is TGTGCCAGCAGCCATGGAGGGAACAAACCATACGAGCAGTACTTC.

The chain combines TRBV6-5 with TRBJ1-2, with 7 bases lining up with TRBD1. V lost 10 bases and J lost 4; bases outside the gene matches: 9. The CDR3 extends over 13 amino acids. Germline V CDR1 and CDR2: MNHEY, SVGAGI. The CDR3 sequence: CATRTGQTYGYTF. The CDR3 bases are TGTGCCACAAGGACAGGACAAACCTATGGCTACACCTTC.

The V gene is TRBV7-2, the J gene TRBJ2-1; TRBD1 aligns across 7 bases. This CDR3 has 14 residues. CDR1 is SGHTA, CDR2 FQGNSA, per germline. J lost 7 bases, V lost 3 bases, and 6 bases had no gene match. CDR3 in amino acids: CASSFNNRGNEQFF. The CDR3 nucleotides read TGTGCCAGCAGCTTCAACAACAGGGGTAATGAGCAGTTCTTC.

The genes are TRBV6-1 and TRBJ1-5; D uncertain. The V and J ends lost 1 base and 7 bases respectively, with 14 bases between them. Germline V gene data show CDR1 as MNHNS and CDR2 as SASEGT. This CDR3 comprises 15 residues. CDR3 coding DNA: TGTGCCAGCAGTGAAGAGGGAGGGTTCTTGCAGCCCCAGCATTTT. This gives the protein CASSEEGGFLQPQHF.

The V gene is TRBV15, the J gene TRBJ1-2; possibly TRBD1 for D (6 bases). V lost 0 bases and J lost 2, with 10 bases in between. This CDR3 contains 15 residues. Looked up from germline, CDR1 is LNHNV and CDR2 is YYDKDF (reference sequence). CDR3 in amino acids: CATSREEDRNYGYTF. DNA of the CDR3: TGTGCCACCAGCAGAGAGGAGGACAGAAACTATGGCTACACCTTC.

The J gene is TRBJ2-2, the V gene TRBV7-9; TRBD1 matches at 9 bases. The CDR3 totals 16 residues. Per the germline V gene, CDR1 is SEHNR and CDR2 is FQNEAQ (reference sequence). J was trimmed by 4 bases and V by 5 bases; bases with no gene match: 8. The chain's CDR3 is CASSPTGGPSTGELFF. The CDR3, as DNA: TGTGCCAGCAGCCCTACAGGGGGCCCCAGCACCGGGGAGCTGTTTTTT.

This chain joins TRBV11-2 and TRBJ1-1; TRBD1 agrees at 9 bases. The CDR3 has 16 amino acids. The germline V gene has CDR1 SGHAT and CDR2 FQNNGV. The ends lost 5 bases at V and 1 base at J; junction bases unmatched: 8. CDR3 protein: CASSNPQGARNTEAFF. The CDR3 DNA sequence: TGTGCCAGCAGCAACCCACAGGGGGCCAGGAACACTGAAGCTTTCTTT.

Here the CDR3 reads CASSLGRGGTEAFF. CDR3 DNA: TGTGCCAGCAGCTTGGGTAGGGGAGGTACTGAAGCTTTCTTT. The chain employs TRBV5-5 and TRBJ1-1, with a tentative D call TRBD1 (5 bases). Germline V CDR1 and CDR2: SGHKS, YYEKEE (reference sequence). The CDR3 contains 14 residues. The V and J ends lost 0 bases and 5 bases respectively, with 11 bases between them.

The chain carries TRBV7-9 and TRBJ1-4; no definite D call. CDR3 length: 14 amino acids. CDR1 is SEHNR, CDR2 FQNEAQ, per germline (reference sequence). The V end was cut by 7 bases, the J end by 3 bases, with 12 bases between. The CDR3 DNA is TGTGCCAGCACCCTGGAGGGCTCTAATGAAAAACTGTTTTTT. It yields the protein CASTLEGSNEKLFF.

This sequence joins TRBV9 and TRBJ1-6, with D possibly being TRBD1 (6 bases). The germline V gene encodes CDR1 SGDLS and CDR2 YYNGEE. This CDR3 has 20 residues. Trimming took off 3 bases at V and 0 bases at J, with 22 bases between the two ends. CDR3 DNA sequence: TGTGCCAGCAGCGCCCACAAGGGGGGGCCGGAAAGCTCCTATAATTCACCCCTCCACTTT. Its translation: CASSAHKGGPESSYNSPLHF.